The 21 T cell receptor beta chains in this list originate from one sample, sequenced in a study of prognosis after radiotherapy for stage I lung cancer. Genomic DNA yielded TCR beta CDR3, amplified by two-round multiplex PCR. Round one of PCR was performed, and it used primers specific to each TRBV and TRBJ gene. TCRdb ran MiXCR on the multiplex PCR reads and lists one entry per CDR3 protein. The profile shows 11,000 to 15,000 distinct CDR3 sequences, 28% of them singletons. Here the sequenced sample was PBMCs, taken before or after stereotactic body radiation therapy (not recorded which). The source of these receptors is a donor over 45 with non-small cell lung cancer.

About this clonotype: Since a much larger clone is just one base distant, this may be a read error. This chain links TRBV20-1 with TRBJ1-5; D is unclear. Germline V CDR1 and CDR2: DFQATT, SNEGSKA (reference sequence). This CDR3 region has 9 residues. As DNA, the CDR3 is TGCATTTTGAATCAGCCCCGGTATTTT. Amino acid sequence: CILNQPRYF.

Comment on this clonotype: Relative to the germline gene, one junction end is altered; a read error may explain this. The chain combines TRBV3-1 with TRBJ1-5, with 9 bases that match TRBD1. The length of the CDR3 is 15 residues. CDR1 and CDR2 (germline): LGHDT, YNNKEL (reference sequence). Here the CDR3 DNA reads TGTGCCAGCAGCCAAGGTGGGACAGGGTATCAGACCCAGCATTTT. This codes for CASSQGGTGYQTQHF.

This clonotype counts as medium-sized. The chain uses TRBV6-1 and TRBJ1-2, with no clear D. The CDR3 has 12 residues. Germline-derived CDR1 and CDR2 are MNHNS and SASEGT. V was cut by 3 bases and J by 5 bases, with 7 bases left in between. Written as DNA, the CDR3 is TGTGCCAGCAGTGATCCCCTTTATGGCTACACCTTC. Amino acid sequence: CASSDPLYGYTF.

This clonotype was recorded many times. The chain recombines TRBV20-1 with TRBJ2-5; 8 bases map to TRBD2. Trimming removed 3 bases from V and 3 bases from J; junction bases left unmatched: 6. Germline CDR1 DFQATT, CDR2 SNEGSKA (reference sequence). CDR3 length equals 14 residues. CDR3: CSARSAGDKETQYF. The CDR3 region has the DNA TGCAGTGCTAGGTCAGCGGGAGATAAAGAGACCCAGTACTTC.

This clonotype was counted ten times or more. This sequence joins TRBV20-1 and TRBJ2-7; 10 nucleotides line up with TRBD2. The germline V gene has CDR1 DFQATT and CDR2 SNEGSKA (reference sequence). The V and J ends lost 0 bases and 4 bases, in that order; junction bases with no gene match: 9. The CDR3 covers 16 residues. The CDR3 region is CSARDNARTSGYEQYF. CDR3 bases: TGCAGTGCTAGAGATAATGCCCGGACTAGCGGTTACGAGCAGTACTTC.

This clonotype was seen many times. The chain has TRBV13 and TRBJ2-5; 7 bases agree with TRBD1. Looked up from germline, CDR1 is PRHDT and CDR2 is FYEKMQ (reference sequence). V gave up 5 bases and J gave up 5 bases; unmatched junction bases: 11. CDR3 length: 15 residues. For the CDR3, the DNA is TGTGCCAGCAGCCTCCGGACAGGCGGCGACGAGACCCAGTACTTC. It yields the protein CASSLRTGGDETQYF.

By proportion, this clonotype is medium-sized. The CDR3 reads CASAIPLAGDSEQYF. Written as DNA, the CDR3 is TGCGCCAGCGCGATCCCCCTAGCGGGAGATTCCGAGCAGTACTTC. V is TRBV5-1 and J is TRBJ2-7, with 10 bases lining up with TRBD2. CDR3 length equals 15 residues. V shed 7 bases and J 6 bases; nucleotides not matched to a gene: 13. In germline, CDR1 is SGHRS, CDR2 YFSETQ.

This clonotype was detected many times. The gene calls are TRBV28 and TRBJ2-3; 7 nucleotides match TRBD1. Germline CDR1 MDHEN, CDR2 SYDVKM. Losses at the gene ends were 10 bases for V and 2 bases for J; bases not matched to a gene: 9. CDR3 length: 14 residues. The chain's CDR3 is CATRQGTSTDTQYF. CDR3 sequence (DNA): TGTGCCACCCGACAGGGCACCTCCACAGATACGCAGTATTTT.

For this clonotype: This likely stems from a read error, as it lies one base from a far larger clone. The CDR3: CAGTFSQRTEAFF. CDR3 sequence (DNA): TGTGCCGGCACCTTTTCCCAGCGAACTGAAGCTTTCTTT. J is TRBJ1-1 and V is TRBV7-2; D ambiguous. Germline CDR1 reads SGHTA; CDR2 reads FQGNSA. V shed 11 bases and J shed 5 bases, with 18 bases lying between them. The CDR3 sequence is 13 residues long. The whole variable domain, filled in from reference TRBV7-2 and TRBJ1-1, reads GAGVSQSPSNKVTEKGKDVELRCDPISGHTALYWYRQSLGQGLEFLIYFQGNSAPDKSGLPSDRFSAERTGGSVSTLTIQRTQQEDSAVYLCAGTFSQRTEAFFGQGTRLTVV.

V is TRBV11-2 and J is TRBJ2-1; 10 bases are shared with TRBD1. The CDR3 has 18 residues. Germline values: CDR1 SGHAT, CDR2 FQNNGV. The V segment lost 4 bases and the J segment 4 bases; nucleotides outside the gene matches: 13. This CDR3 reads CASSWLGWGTGVYNEQFF. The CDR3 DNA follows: TGTGCCAGCAGCTGGCTGGGGTGGGGGACAGGGGTATACAATGAGCAGTTCTTC.

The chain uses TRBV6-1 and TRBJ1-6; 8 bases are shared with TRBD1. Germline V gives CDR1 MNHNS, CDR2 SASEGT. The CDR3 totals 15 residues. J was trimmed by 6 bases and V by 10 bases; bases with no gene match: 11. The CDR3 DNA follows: TGTGCCATCATTGCCCCGACAGGGGCTAATTCACCCCTCCACTTT. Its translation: CAIIAPTGANSPLHF.

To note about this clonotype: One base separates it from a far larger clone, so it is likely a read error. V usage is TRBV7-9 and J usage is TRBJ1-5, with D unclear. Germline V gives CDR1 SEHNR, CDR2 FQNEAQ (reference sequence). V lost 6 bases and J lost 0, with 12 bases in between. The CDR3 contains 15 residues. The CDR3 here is CASRINDYSNQPQHF. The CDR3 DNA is TGTGCCAGCAGAATTAACGATTATAGCAATCAGCCCCAGCATTTT.

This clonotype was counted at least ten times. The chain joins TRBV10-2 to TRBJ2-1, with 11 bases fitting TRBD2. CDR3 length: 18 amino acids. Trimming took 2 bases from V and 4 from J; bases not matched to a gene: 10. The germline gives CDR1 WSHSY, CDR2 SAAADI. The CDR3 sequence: CASSEPLSGRASYNEQFF. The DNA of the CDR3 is TGCGCCAGCAGTGAGCCCCTTAGCGGGAGGGCCAGTTACAATGAGCAGTTCTTC.

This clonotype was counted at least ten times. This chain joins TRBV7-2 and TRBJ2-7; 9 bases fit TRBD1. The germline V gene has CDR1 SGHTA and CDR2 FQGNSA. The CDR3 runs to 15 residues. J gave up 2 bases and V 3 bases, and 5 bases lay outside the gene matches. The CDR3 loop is CASSLGGTGTYEQYF. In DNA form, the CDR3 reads TGTGCCAGCAGCTTGGGGGGGACAGGGACCTACGAGCAGTACTTC.

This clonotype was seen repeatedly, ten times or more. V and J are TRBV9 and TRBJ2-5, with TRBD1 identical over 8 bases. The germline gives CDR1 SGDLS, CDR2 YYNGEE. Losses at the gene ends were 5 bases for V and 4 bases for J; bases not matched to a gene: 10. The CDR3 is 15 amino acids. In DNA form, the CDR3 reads TGTGCCAGCAGTGCAGGACAGGGAACGGGAGAGACCCAGTACTTC. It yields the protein CASSAGQGTGETQYF.

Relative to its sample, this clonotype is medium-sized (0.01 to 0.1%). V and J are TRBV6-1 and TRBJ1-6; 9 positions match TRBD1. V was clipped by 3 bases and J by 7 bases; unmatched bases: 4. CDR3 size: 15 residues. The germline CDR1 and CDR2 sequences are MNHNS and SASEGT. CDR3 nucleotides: TGTGCCAGCAGTGACCGGACAGGGGAAAATTCACCCCTCCACTTT. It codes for CASSDRTGENSPLHF.

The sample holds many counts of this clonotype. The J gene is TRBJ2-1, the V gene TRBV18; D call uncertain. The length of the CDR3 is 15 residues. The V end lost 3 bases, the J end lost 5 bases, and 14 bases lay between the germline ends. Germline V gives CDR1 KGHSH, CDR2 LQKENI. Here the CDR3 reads CASSPCKEGDNEQFF. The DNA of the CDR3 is TGTGCCAGCTCACCTTGCAAGGAAGGCGACAATGAGCAGTTCTTC.

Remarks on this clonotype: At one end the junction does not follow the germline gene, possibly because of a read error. CDR3 region: CAISLVSGAGNEQFF. The CDR3 coding sequence is TGCGCCATCAGCTTGGTATCGGGAGCTGGCAATGAGCAGTTCTTC. The rearrangement joins TRBV5-1 to TRBJ2-1; maybe TRBD2 (6 bases). The CDR3 consists of 15 residues. Per germline, CDR1 SGHRS and CDR2 YFSETQ.

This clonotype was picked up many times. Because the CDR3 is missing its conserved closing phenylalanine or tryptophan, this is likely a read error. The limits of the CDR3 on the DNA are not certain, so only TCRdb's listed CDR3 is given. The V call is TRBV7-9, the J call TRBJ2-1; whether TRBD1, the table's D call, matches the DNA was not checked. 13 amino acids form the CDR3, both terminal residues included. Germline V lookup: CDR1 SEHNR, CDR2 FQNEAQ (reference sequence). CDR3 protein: CASSLDSGQGSML.

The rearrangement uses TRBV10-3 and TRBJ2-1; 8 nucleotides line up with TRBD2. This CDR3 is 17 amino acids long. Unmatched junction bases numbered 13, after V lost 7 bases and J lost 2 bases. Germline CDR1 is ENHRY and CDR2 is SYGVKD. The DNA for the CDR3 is TGTGCCATCACCTCCGCGACTGCGGGAGGACCCTACAATGAGCAGTTCTTC. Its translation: CAITSATAGGPYNEQFF.

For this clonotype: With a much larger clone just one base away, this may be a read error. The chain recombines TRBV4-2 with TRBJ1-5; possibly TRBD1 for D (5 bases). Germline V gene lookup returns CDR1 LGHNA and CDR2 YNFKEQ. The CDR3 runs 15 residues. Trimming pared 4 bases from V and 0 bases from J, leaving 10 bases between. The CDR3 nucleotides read TGTGCCAGCAGCCCGGGACGGCATAGCAATCAGCCCCAGCATTTT. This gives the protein CASSPGRHSNQPQHF.